This TCR beta chain was obtained from a study of blood T cell repertoires in COVID-19. Study information: Samples of COVID-19 (acute and convalescent) were obtained from the United States, Italy and Spain. PBMCs, B-cell-depleted T cells, or T cells provided the cDNA or gDNA that made up the material.

V was cut by 0 bases and J by 4 bases, with 15 bases left in between. This CDR3 has 16 amino acids. CDR1 is ENHRY and CDR2 is SYGVKD in the germline V gene. Original handling: How many nucleated cells were present was estimated from reference gene primer amplification. Measured with immunoSEQ multiplex PCR; TCRdb has only the in-frame clones, and not every one. That table furnishes V, J and clone size, whereas the DNA furnished D and trimming. The table records about 26,000 clones, 81% of them present only once. The sequenced material came from peripheral blood. The sequence was obtained from a man in his forties or fifties with active or convalescent COVID-19. The J gene is TRBJ1-2, the V gene TRBV10-3, with a weak D call TRBD1 (6 bases). The CDR3 loop is CAISESMGQASYGYTF. The CDR3 DNA reads as TGTGCCATCAGTGAGTCCATGGGACAAGCTTCCTATGGCTACACCTTC.